This T cell receptor beta chain comes out of a study of blood T cell repertoires in COVID-19. Study details: Specimens from acute and convalescent COVID-19 originated in the United States, Italy and Spain. PBMCs, B-cell-depleted T cells, or T cells were the source of the cDNA or gDNA that made up the material.

Authors' analysis steps: How many nucleated cells were present was estimated from reference gene primer amplification. Produced via immunoSEQ multiplex PCR; TCRdb's table is partial and in-frame only. V, J and clone size were drawn from that table, and D and trimming were deduced from the DNA. The sample includes over 120,000 clones, under 90% of them seen just once. V was clipped by 0 bases and J by 8 bases, with 8 bases between them. From germline, CDR1 is WSHSY and CDR2 SAAADI. This CDR3 region has 14 residues. This chain uses TRBV10-2 with TRBJ1-6; perhaps TRBD1 as D (6 bases). The sequenced material came from peripheral blood. The clonotype comes from a man between 65 and 79 years old who had recovered from COVID-19. This CDR3 reads CASSESGGDSPLHF. In DNA form, the CDR3 reads TGCGCCAGCAGTGAGTCAGGGGGGGATTCACCCCTCCACTTT.